This is a list of T cell receptor beta chains from one sample in a study of T cells in localized non-small cell lung cancer. Here immunoSEQ multiplex PCR was the method, and the copy in TCRdb shows in-frame clones only, minus some. Found here are around 41,000 clones, roughly 84% of them singletons; the top ten hold approximately 7.8%. The sample consisted of PBMCs, taken before any cancer treatment. These receptors originate from a man between 40 and 75 years old with stage II lung adenocarcinoma. Each CDR3 is given without its conserved first and last residue. A D gene is named only where the DNA matches it firmly.

TRBJ2-2 | TRBV2 | . | ASSGVTGELF
TRBJ2-7 | TRBV18 | TRBD2 | ASSPGGEYEQY
TRBJ2-2 | TRBV7-9 | . | ASSLNIGTGELF
TRBJ2-1 | TRBV19 | . | ASSVAGQLSYNEQF
TRBJ2-7 | TRBV6-1 | . | ASKRSLLDTYEQY
TRBJ2-1 | TRBV11-3 | . | ASSSRVLGKDNEQF
TRBJ2-5 | TRBV6-5 | . | ASSSGVEETQY
TRBJ2-7 | TRBV27 | . | ASSWTEGVEQY
TRBJ1-5 | TRBV19 | . | ASSIQANQPQH
TRBJ1-3 | TRBV4-3 | . | ASSQEEGPRNTIY
TRBJ2-7 | TRBV19 | . | ASSISRGPSYEQY
TRBJ2-3 | TRBV9 | TRBD2 | ASSVALAESTDTQY
TRBJ2-2 | TRBV2 | TRBD1 | ASREYRGWLDTGELF
TRBJ2-6 | TRBV7-2 | . | ASSPTVSGANVLT
TRBJ2-3 | TRBV11-2 | TRBD2 | ASSLKLAGVYTQY
TRBJ1-6 | TRBV5-1 | TRBD1 | ASSPGGNNSPLH
TRBJ1-1 | TRBV28 | . | AIGFSGTEAF
TRBJ2-7 | TRBV13 | TRBD1 | ASSSTGVSYEQY
TRBJ2-1 | TRBV29-1 | TRBD1 | SFRDRGFYEQF
TRBJ2-1 | TRBV28 | . | ASSLPGASGYEQF
TRBJ2-5 | TRBV6-6 | . | ASSSGVEETQY
TRBJ2-2 | TRBV29-1 | . | SVKHPGLNTGELF
TRBJ2-3 | TRBV7-2 | . | ARSGAGLLISQEQY
TRBJ2-5 | TRBV4-1 | . | ASSQDGAGETQY
TRBJ1-4 | TRBV4-2 | TRBD1 | ASSLTGEGQNEKLF
TRBJ2-7 | TRBV28 | . | ASSLAYEQY
TRBJ1-6 | TRBV11-2 | . | ASSLATAANSPLH
TRBJ1-5 | TRBV5-1 | TRBD1 | ASSLRGGGNQPQH
TRBJ1-2 | TRBV29-1 | . | SVEGTVYGYT
TRBJ2-2 | TRBV6-5 | . | ASSNRGGELF
TRBJ1-2 | TRBV6-1 | . | ASSPSRGGHGYT
TRBJ2-1 | TRBV10-3 | TRBD2 | AISETSGGADNEQF
TRBJ1-3 | TRBV6-5 | . | ASSSGSSSGNTIY
TRBJ1-4 | TRBV19 | TRBD1 | ASSTTGEEKLF
TRBJ2-1 | TRBV7-2 | . | ASSAPGSYNEQF
TRBJ2-6 | TRBV18 | . | ASSYRALGSGANVLT